This TCR beta chain was identified in a study of blood T cell repertoires in COVID-19 (dated by TCRdb to between 2020 and 2021). A note on the overall study: The collaborator samples originated in the United States, Italy and Spain and spanned the acute and convalescent phases of COVID-19. The material from the prospective study consisted of cDNA or gDNA derived from T cells, B-cell-depleted T cells, or PBMCs. Subjects who had been exposed to COVID-19, were actively infected with it, or had recovered from it provided the deeply sampled blood TCRbeta repertoires that made up the dataset. The repertoires were released in a freely available public database meant as a resource for research on the immune response to SARS-CoV-2. The samples were drawn from two sources: the first 160 participants of the ongoing ImmuneRACE study, and 950 to 1,500 subjects contributed by 6 global collaborators. Nearly every sample came with metadata listing a de-identified subject ID, COVID-19 status, age in years and sex. Where HLA class I and class II types were available, the types were taken from metadata supplied by the sample provider, not from assay-based typing. The study at large found these results: How much clinical and demographic metadata was included differed by source and by participant, and the metadata was provided uncurated.

V is cut by 6 bases and J by 4 bases, and the space between the germline ends is 12 bases. In the germline V gene, CDR1 corresponds to SNHLY and CDR2 to FYNNEI. Its CDR3 holds 13 amino acids, cysteine through phenylalanine. The sequence is cut down to CDR3 DNA, 39 bases in frame from base 1. At one collaborating source in Seattle, patients were enrolled during active infection and were followed longitudinally through the course of disease. The collaborating institutions used their own protocols to collect whole blood in K2EDTA tubes. For TCRbeta analysis, collaborator samples were shipped as frozen whole blood, as isolated PBMCs, or as DNA extracted from either sample type. Details on this clone: Its antigen has not been determined. Per-nucleotide qualities are absent, and no much larger clonotype sits a single base away.

The immunoSEQ Assay, a bias-controlled multiplex PCR, was used to amplify TCRbeta CDR3 regions from genomic DNA. The original pipeline was this. Within the assay, amplification of reference gene primers was used to estimate how many nucleated cells each sample contained. To quantify the absolute abundance of each unique TCRbeta CDR3 rearrangement, sequence reads were collapsed and filtered. For each sample, productive Simpson clonality was calculated as the square root of Simpson's diversity index across productive rearrangements. TCRdb took over this immuneACCESS table, retaining in-frame rearrangements with V and J assigned. Such tables are incomplete; in checked studies, under half of the missing clones stem from an unresolved V gene, and the remainder is unexplained. V, J and clone size derive from that table, while D and trimming were established from the DNA sequence. Counted in this sample were some 190,000 clones; 84% of them appeared once. The ten largest clones add up to over 6.5% of the sample.

The V and J segments used are TRBV2 and TRBJ1-1; the D gene is not confidently resolved. The source is a woman of 80 years or more with COVID-19, enrolled during active disease. The specimen sequenced was peripheral blood. The DNA reads as follows: TGTGCCAGCAGGGGCAGTCGGGGCACTGAAGCTTTCTTT. Its coded protein is CASRGSRGTEAFF.